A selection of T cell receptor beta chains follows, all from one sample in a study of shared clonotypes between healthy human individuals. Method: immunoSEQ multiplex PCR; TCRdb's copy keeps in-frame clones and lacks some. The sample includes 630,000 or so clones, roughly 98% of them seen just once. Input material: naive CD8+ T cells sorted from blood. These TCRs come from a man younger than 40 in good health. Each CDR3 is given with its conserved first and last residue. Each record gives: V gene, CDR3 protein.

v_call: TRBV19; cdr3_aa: CASSIAGGPSYNEQFF
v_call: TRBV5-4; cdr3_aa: CASSRRESETQYF
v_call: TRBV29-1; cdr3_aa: CSVEVPVLSSYEQYF
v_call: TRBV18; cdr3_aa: CASSRKGMNSGMNREQYF
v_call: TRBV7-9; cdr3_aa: CASSFSRGEETQYF
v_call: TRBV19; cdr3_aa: CASNPGRSSYNEQFF
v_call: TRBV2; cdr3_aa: CASSSRGKETQYF
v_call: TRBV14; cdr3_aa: CASSLLTGAEAFF
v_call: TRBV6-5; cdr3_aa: CASSYLKGWEKLFF
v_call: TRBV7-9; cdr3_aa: CASSLADYEQYF
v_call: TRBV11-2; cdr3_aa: CASSLGRDSFLLGANVLTF
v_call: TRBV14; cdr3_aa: CASSLLKTGPYNEQFF
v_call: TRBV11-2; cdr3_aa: CASSSPSGDYNEQFF
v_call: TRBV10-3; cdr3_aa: CAISRGGGNNEQFF
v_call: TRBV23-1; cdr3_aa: CASSRYLGSGELFF
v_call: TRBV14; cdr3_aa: CASSHRGPYNEQFF
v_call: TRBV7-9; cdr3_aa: CASSPGQGPQHF
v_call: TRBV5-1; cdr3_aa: CASSTGPYEQYF
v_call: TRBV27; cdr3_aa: CASSWTGAGSEQYF
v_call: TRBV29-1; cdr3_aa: CSVTRDRGHLREAFF
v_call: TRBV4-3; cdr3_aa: CASSQSKWNWDNEAFF
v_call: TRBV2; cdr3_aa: CASSDQGLETQYF
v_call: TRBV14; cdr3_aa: CASSQDGDRGYEQYF
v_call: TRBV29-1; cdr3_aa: CSVRDTVSYEQYF
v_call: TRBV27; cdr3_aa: CASRSGFNQPQHF
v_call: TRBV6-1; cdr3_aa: CASLEAGYEQYF
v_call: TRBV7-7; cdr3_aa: CASRGGGTGELFF
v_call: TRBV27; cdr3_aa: CASSLSGGPYGYTF
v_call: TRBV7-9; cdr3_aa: CASSPRSGGANVLTF
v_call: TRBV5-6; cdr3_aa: CASSLDRDGNQPQHF
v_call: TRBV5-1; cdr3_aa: CASTYDRGYGYTF
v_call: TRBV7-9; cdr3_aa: CASSPSRGVDIQYF
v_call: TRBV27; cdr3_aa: CASSWAGTGTIYTGELFF
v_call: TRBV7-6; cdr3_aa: CASSSETSFPGELFF
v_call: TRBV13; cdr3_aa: CASSLGAAGREDTQYF
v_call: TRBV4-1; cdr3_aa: CASSSSGLRRGYTF
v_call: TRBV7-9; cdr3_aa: CASSTQTYPYEQYF
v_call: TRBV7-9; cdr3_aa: CASGPWAGLSYEQYF
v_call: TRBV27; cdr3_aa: CASSPGTGYYGYTF
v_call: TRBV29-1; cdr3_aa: CSVMNRGYPTYEQYF
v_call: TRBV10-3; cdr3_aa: CAISESRVGGYTF
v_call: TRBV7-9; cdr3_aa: CASSLGGGNEKLFF
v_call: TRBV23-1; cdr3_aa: CASTSRDTCQPQHF
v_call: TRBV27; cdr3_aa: CASSLSAGGYEQYF
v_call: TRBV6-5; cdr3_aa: CASSYATGDGYTF
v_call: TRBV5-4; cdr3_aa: CASSGGGLVYEQYF
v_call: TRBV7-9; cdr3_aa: CASSLPGLANGELFF
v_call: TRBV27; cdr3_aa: CASSPDRAYNEQFF